This T cell receptor (beta chain) is from a study of sequential checkpoint blockade in melanoma. Sequencing used immunoSEQ multiplex PCR; TCRdb keeps in-frame clones, though not all of them. The sample lists a few thousand clones, roughly two fifths seen once, with 8% to 9.5% in the top ten. By sample fraction, this clone is medium-sized. The treatment here: randomized to nivolumab then ipilimumab (arm A) or the reverse (arm B). Germline trimming cut 7 bases from V and 0 bases from J; bases unmatched to any gene: 6. CDR1 and CDR2 from the germline V gene are MDHEN and SYDVKM. This CDR3 contains 15 residues.

Source: tumor tissue (inferred from file names), taken from a patient given nivolumab and ipilimumab in sequence. This receptor was taken from a human donor with melanoma. The chain is built from TRBV28 and TRBJ2-7; 10 positions match TRBD2. CDR3 in DNA: TGTGCCAGCATACCCCCTAGCGGGAGCTCCTACGAGCAGTACTTC. The encoded protein is CASIPPSGSSYEQYF.